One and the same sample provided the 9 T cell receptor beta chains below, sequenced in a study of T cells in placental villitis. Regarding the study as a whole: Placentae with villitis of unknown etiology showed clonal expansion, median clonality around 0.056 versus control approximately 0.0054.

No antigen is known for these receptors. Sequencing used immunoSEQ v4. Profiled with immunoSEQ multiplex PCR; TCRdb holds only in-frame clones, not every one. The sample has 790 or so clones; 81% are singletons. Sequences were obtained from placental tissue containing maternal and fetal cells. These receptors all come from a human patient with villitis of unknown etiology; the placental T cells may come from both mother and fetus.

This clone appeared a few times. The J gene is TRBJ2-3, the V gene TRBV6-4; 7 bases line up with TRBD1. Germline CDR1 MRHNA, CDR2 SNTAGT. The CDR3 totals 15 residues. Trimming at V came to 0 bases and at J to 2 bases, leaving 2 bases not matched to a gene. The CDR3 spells CASSDSTGHTDTQYF. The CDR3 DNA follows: TGTGCCAGCAGTGACTCGACAGGGCACACAGATACGCAGTATTTT.

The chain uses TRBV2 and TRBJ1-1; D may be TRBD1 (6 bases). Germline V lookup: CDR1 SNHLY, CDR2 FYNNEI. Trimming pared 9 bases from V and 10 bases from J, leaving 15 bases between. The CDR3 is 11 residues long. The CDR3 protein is CARLTGAGAFF. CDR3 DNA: TGTGCCAGGCTGACAGGAGCGGGAGCTTTCTTT.

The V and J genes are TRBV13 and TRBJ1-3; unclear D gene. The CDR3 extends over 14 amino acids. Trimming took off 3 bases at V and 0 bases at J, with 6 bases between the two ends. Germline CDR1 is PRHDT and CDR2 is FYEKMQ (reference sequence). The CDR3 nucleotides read TGTGCCAGCAGCTTGGAGGGCTCTGGAAACACCATATATTTT. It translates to CASSLEGSGNTIYF.

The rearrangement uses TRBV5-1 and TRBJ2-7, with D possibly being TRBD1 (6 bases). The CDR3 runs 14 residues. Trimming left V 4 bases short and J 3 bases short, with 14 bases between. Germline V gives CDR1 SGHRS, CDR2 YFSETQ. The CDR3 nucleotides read TGCGCCAGCAGCGGGGACAAGTCGTTCTACGAGCAGTACTTC. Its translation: CASSGDKSFYEQYF.

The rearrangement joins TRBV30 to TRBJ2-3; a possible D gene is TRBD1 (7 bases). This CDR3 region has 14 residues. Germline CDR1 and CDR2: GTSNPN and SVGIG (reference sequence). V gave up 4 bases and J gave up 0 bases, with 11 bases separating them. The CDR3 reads CAWTRGDSTDTQYF. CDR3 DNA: TGTGCCTGGACCAGGGGGGACAGCACAGATACGCAGTATTTT.

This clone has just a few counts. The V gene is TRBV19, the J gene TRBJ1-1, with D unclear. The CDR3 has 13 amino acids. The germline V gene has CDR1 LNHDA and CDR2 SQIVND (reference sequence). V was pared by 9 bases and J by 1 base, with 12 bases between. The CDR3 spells CASQKIPNTEAFF. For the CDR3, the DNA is TGTGCCAGCCAGAAGATTCCGAACACTGAAGCTTTCTTT.

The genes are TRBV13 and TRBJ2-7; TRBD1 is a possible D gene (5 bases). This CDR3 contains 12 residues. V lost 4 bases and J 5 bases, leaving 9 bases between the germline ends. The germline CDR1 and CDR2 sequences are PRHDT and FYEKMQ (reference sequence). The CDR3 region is CASSSQGDEQYF. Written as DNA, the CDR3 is TGTGCCAGCAGCTCCCAGGGTGACGAGCAGTACTTC.

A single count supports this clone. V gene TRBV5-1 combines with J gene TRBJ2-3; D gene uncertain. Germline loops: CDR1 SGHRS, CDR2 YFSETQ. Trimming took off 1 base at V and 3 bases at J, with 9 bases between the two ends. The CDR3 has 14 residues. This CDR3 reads CASSLKSETDTQYF. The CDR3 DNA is TGCGCCAGCAGCTTGAAATCAGAAACAGATACGCAGTATTTT.

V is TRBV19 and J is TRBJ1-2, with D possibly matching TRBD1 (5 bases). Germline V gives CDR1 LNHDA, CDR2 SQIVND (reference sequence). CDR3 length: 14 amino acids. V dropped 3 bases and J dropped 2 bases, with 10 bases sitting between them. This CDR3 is CASSMGLANYGYTF. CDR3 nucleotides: TGTGCCAGTAGTATGGGACTGGCGAACTATGGCTACACCTTC.